This T cell receptor (beta chain) was recovered during a study of shared clonotypes between healthy human individuals. Points from the study as a whole: Clonotypes shared by all four sorted-subset donors had higher generation probabilities than non-shared clonotypes. What limited the represented genetic and exposure-history diversity was the small number of donors. Clonotypes that were shared across a handful of donors made up around 5% of naive CD4 clonotypes.

CDR1 SGHRS and CDR2 YFSETQ come from the germline V gene. Trimming took off 4 bases at V and 6 bases at J, with 8 bases between the two ends. The CDR3 extends over 11 amino acids. With respect to this clone: Its antigen is as yet unknown.

Every subset had its genomic DNA shared out evenly among several immunoSEQ plates. Data came from immunoSEQ multiplex PCR; TCRdb stores just in-frame clones and leaves some out. This table has some 2,100,000 clones, approximately 96% appearing once. The chain links TRBV5-1 to TRBJ2-7; maybe TRBD2 (6 bases). Sequences were obtained from naive CD4+ T cells sorted from blood. Subset specified: CD45RA+ positively selected. This TCR derives from a man in his late teens or twenties in good health. DNA of the CDR3: TGCGCCAGCAGCGGGGGGATCGAGCAGTACTTC. This translates into CASSGGIEQYF.